One sample yielded the 20 T cell receptor beta chains listed below, sequenced in a study of cytomegalovirus exposure and HLA in healthy donors. Vbeta (60) and Jbeta (13) primers were used in the PCR. Profiled with immunoSEQ multiplex PCR; TCRdb holds only in-frame clones, not every one. The table lists around 170,000 clones, over 70% of them singletons, with approximately 1.3% in the top ten. What was sequenced was PBMCs. The receptor set was obtained from a man aged 18 to 29 in good health and CMV-seronegative.

The chain combines TRBV5-1 with TRBJ1-2; D unclear. Germline values: CDR1 SGHRS, CDR2 YFSETQ. The CDR3 length is 15 residues. V dropped 4 bases and J dropped 6 bases, with 19 bases sitting between them. This CDR3 is CASSLYDGGSNGYTF. CDR3 DNA: TGCGCCAGCAGCCTCTACGATGGCGGTAGCAATGGCTACACCTTC. Drawing the rest from reference TRBV5-1 and TRBJ1-2, the complete variable domain is KAGVTQTPRYLIKTRGQQVTLSCSPISGHRSVSWYQQTPGQGLQFLFEYFSETQRNKGNFPGRFSGRQFSNSRSEMNVSTLELGDSALYLCASSLYDGGSNGYTFGSGTRLTVV.

J is TRBJ1-2 and V is TRBV7-9; the D is unclear. The CDR3 length is 17 residues. V was trimmed by 2 bases and J by 0 bases, leaving 16 bases between them. Germline CDR1 and CDR2: SEHNR and FQNEAQ (reference sequence). The DNA of the CDR3 is TGTGCCAGCAGCTTAAGGCAGTCGACTTTGACTAACTATGGCTACACCTTC. Protein product: CASSLRQSTLTNYGYTF.

The chain couples TRBV11-3 to TRBJ1-1; D is possibly TRBD1 (5 bases). Germline CDR1 reads SGHNT; CDR2 reads YENEEA. The CDR3 runs 13 residues. V lost 3 bases and J lost 4, with 9 bases in between. CDR3 in amino acids: CASSFDSFTEAFF. CDR3 in DNA: TGTGCCAGCAGCTTTGACAGCTTCACTGAAGCTTTCTTT.

V and J are TRBV18 and TRBJ1-1; perhaps TRBD1 as D (5 bases). V lost 5 bases and J lost 4, with 23 bases in between. Germline V lookup: CDR1 KGHSH, CDR2 LQKENI. The CDR3 runs to 17 residues. The CDR3 DNA is TGTGCCAGCTCAAATGGGATGGGAGGGGCTTCAGGCACTGAAGCTTTCTTT. Its protein is CASSNGMGGASGTEAFF.

The J gene is TRBJ1-2, the V gene TRBV7-2, with D tentatively TRBD1 (5 bases). CDR3 length: 16 amino acids. Trimming left V 3 bases short and J 0 bases short, with 14 bases between. The germline CDR1 and CDR2 sequences are SGHTA and FQGNSA. The CDR3 is CASSFRGQGTNYGYTF. The CDR3 DNA reads as TGTGCCAGCAGCTTTAGAGGTCAGGGTACTAACTATGGCTACACCTTC.

The chain couples TRBV12-5 to TRBJ2-7; TRBD2 agrees at 13 bases. CDR1 and CDR2 (germline): LGHNT, FRNRAP. V shed 5 bases, J shed 7 bases, and the junction held 14 bases outside the gene matches. This CDR3 is 17 amino acids long. The CDR3 is CASGVSGTSGTAGEQYF. The DNA for the CDR3 is TGTGCTAGTGGTGTGTCGGGGACTAGCGGGACAGCGGGGGAGCAGTACTTC.

The chain combines TRBV9 with TRBJ1-5; 9 nucleotides align to TRBD1. Germline CDR1 reads SGDLS; CDR2 reads YYNGEE. The length of the CDR3 is 14 residues. Trimming at V came to 3 bases and at J to 5 bases, leaving 3 bases not matched to a gene. CDR3: CASSETGGDQPQHF. The CDR3 DNA follows: TGTGCCAGCAGCGAGACAGGGGGGGATCAGCCCCAGCATTTT.

Here the CDR3 reads CASSQERSGDYGYTF. CDR3 nucleotides: TGCGCCAGCAGCCAAGAGCGGTCAGGGGACTATGGCTACACCTTC. V gene TRBV4-3 combines with J gene TRBJ1-2, with a possible D match to TRBD1 (6 bases). V lost 0 bases and J 3 bases, leaving 11 bases between the germline ends. The germline V gene has CDR1 LGHNA and CDR2 YSLEER. The CDR3 consists of 15 residues.

The V and J genes are TRBV7-2 and TRBJ1-6, with TRBD1 as a possible D gene (5 bases). CDR3 length equals 15 residues. Per the germline V gene, CDR1 is SGHTA and CDR2 is FQGNSA. V was trimmed by 2 bases and J by 10 bases, leaving 15 bases between them. The CDR3 nucleotides read TGTGCCAGCAGCTTAATCGGGGGAAGGGAATCACCCCTCCACTTT. It encodes CASSLIGGRESPLHF.

V and J are TRBV19 and TRBJ2-1; 13 bases agree with TRBD2. V gave up 4 bases and J gave up 4 bases; unmatched junction bases: 4. The germline V gene encodes CDR1 LNHDA and CDR2 SQIVND (reference sequence). CDR3 size: 16 residues. The DNA for the CDR3 is TGTGCCAGTAGTACCGGGACTAGCGGGGCTTACAATGAGCAGTTCTTC. Amino acids: CASSTGTSGAYNEQFF.

V and J are TRBV9 and TRBJ2-3, with D possibly being TRBD1 (5 bases). The V and J ends lost 6 bases and 1 base respectively, with 12 bases between them. Germline V gene sequence: CDR1 SGDLS, CDR2 YYNGEE. This CDR3 region has 14 residues. CDR3 in amino acids: CASNLQGRTDTQYF. Written as DNA, the CDR3 is TGTGCCAGCAACCTCCAGGGTCGCACAGATACGCAGTATTTT.

The chain joins TRBV2 to TRBJ2-3; 7 nucleotides match TRBD2. The CDR3 has 18 amino acids. Trimming took 3 bases from V and 4 from J; bases not matched to a gene: 16. CDR1 is SNHLY, CDR2 FYNNEI, per germline. The CDR3: CASSDSFHGGSGADTQYF. The CDR3 DNA reads TGTGCCAGCAGTGACTCGTTTCACGGCGGGAGCGGCGCAGATACGCAGTATTTT.

Here the CDR3 DNA reads TGCGCCAGCAGCCAAAGGCAGGGACTAGGCTCCTACAATGAGCAGTTCTTC. It encodes CASSQRQGLGSYNEQFF. The chain carries TRBV4-1 and TRBJ2-1; 8 nucleotides match TRBD2. CDR1 and CDR2 from the germline V gene are MGHRA and YSYEKL. Germline trimming cut 2 bases from V and 0 bases from J; bases unmatched to any gene: 6. This CDR3 has 17 amino acids.

This clone was counted between two and nine times. The chain has TRBV7-2 and TRBJ2-5; D gene ambiguous. The germline V gene encodes CDR1 SGHTA and CDR2 FQGNSA. The CDR3 length is 13 residues. Trimming removed 3 bases from V and 2 bases from J, with 7 bases in between. The chain's CDR3 is CASSLTPQETQYF. In nucleotides, the CDR3 is TGTGCCAGCAGCTTGACTCCTCAAGAGACCCAGTACTTC.

The CDR3 protein is CASSQVPTGSSYEQYF. The CDR3 DNA sequence: TGCGCCAGCAGCCAAGTACCTACGGGGAGCTCCTACGAGCAGTACTTC. V is TRBV4-3 and J is TRBJ2-7, with D tentatively TRBD2 (5 bases). This CDR3 is built from 16 residues. V lost 1 base and J lost 0, with 13 bases in between. CDR1 and CDR2 (germline): LGHNA, YSLEER.

This clone has a handful of counts. V gene TRBV7-9 combines with J gene TRBJ2-4; D remains unclear. CDR1 and CDR2 (germline): SEHNR, FQNEAQ (reference sequence). The CDR3 runs to 11 residues. V lost 7 bases to trimming and J lost 6 bases, with 7 bases between them. The CDR3 here is CASTAANIQYF. The CDR3 DNA sequence: TGTGCCAGCACCGCGGCAAACATTCAGTACTTC.

The genes are TRBV25-1 and TRBJ1-2; 9 bases line up with TRBD1. V shed 7 bases and J 4 bases; nucleotides not matched to a gene: 13. Germline CDR1 and CDR2: MGHDK and SYGVNS. The CDR3 covers 16 residues. The CDR3 nucleotides are TGTGCCAGCACTTTAATGCGAGACAGGGGGTTCTATGGCTACACCTTC. Protein product: CASTLMRDRGFYGYTF.

The rearrangement uses TRBV4-3 and TRBJ2-6, with TRBD1 as a possible D gene (6 bases). The CDR3 length is 16 residues. Germline CDR1 LGHNA, CDR2 YSLEER. V lost 4 bases and J lost 0, with 10 bases in between. For the CDR3, the DNA is TGCGCCAGCAGCCCGGACAGTTTCTCTGGGGCCAACGTCCTGACTTTC. It codes for CASSPDSFSGANVLTF.

The V call is TRBV10-3, the J call TRBJ1-1, with D possibly TRBD1 on 6 matching bases. The CDR3 is 14 residues long. Trimming removed 0 bases from V and 7 bases from J, with 12 bases in between. CDR1 ENHRY and CDR2 SYGVKD come from the germline V gene. CDR3: CAISESGTPCEAFF. In DNA form, the CDR3 reads TGTGCCATCAGTGAGTCAGGGACACCATGTGAAGCTTTCTTT.

The chain joins TRBV29-1 to TRBJ2-7, with D perhaps TRBD2 (5 bases). Germline V CDR1 and CDR2: SQVTM, ANQGSEA. V was trimmed by 4 bases and J by 7 bases, leaving 11 bases between them. There are 11 residues in the CDR3. The CDR3 loop reads CSVVGAWEQYF. In DNA, the CDR3 is TGCAGCGTTGTGGGAGCCTGGGAGCAGTACTTC.